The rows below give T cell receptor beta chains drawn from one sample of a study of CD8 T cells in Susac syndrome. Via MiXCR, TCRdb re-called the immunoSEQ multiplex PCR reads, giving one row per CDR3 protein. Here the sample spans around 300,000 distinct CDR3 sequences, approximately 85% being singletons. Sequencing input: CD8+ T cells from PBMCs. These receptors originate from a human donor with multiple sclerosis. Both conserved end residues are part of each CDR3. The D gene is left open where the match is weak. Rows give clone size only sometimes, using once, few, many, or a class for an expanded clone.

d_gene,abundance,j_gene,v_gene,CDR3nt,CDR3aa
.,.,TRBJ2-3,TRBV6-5,TGTGCCAGCAGTTACAGAAGTCGCACCCTCTCTCGCACAGATACGCAGTATTTT,CASSYRSRTLSRTDTQYF
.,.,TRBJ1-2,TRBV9,TGTGCCAGCAGCGAAAGTGGTTCAAACTATGGCTACACCTTC,CASSESGSNYGYTF
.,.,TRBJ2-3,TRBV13,TGTGCCAGCAGCTTAGGTTGGGAAAGCACAGATACGCAGTATTTT,CASSLGWESTDTQYF
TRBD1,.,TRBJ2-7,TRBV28,TGTGCCAGCACCAGTGAGGGGGCGAAGCACGAGCAGTACTTC,CASTSEGAKHEQYF
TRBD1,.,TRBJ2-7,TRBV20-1,TGCAGTGCTGGCCAAGGACAGGGAGAGAACGAGCAGTACTTC,CSAGQGQGENEQYF
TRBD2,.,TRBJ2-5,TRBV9,TGTGCCAGCAGCGTTTTAGGACTAGCGGGAGAGACCCAGTACTTC,CASSVLGLAGETQYF
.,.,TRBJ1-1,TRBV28,TGTGCCAGCAGTCCCGACCGGACTGAAGCTTTCTTT,CASSPDRTEAFF
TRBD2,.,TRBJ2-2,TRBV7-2,TGTGCCAGCAGCCTATCAGCGGGAGGGCCCGCCGGGGAGCTGTTTTTT,CASSLSAGGPAGELFF
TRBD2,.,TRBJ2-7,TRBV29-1,TGCAGCGTTAAGTCCGGGAGGAGGCCCGAGCAGTACTTC,CSVKSGRRPEQYF
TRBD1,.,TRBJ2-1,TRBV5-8,TGTGCCAGCAGCTTGAACAGGGGGCACAATGAGCAGTTCTTC,CASSLNRGHNEQFF
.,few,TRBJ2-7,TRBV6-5,TGTGCCAGCAGTTACCTTGCTAGCAACGAGTACGAGCAGTACTTC,CASSYLASNEYEQYF
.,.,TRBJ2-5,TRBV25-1,TGTGCCAGCAGTGAATATAATACAGAGACCCAGTACTTC,CASSEYNTETQYF
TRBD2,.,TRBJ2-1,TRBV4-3,TGCGCCAGCAGCCAAGCTAGCGGGAGGGCCCTCGATGAGCAGTTCTTC,CASSQASGRALDEQFF
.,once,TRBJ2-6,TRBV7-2,TGTGCCAGCAGCTTATATTGGCAGGGGAGCTCTGGGGCCAACGTCCTGACTTTC,CASSLYWQGSSGANVLTF
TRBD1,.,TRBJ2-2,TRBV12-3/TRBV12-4,TGTGCCAGCAGCACCGAGATTCCGGGACAGGGGTCTTCCACCGGGGAGCTGTTTTTT,CASSTEIPGQGSSTGELFF
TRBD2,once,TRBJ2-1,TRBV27,TGTGCCAGCAGTGGGGATAGCGGGAGGTTGGGAGAGCAGTTCTTC,CASSGDSGRLGEQFF
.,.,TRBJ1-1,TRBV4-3,TGCGCCAGCAGCCAAGATTGGCCGATGATGAACACTGAAGCTTTCTTT,CASSQDWPMMNTEAFF
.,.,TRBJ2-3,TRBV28,TGTGCCAGCAGCCACAGTCCTTATGAAGATACGCAGTATTTT,CASSHSPYEDTQYF
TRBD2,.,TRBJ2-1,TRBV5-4,TGTGCCAGCAGCTGGACTAGCGGCAATGAGCAGTTCTTC,CASSWTSGNEQFF
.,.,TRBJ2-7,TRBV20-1,TGCAGTGCTAGAGATACCGGGAGAGGGGTCCTTGACGAGCAGTACTTC,CSARDTGRGVLDEQYF
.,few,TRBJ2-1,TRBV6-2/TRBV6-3,TGTGCCAGCAGTTACTCCCCCGGCAATGAGCAGTTCTTC,CASSYSPGNEQFF
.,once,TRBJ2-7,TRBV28,TGTGCCAGCAGTTTCGATTTCACGGCCTACGAGCAGTACTTC,CASSFDFTAYEQYF
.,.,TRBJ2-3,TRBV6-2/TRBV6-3,TGTGCCAGCAGTTACCACCCAACAGATACGCAGTATTTT,CASSYHPTDTQYF
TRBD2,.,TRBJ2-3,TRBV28,TGTGCCCTCACTAGCGGGAGTTCCACCTTGACAGATACGCAGTATTTT,CALTSGSSTLTDTQYF
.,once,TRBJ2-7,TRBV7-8,TGTGCCAGCAGGTCCCGGACAGATAGCTCCTACGAGCAGTACTTC,CASRSRTDSSYEQYF
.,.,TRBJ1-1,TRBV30,TGTGCCTGGATTGAACAGATGAACACTGAAGCTTTCTTT,CAWIEQMNTEAFF
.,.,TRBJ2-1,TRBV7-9,TGTGCCAGCAGCTTCAGAGCGGACCCTCGCAATGAGCAGTTCTTC,CASSFRADPRNEQFF
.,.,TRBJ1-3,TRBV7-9,TGTGCCAGCAGCTTTGGCGGTACGAGGGGGTCCATATATTTT,CASSFGGTRGSIYF
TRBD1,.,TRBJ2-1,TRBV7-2,TGTGCCAGCAGCACCTGGACAGGGGGGTACAATGAGCAGTTCTTC,CASSTWTGGYNEQFF
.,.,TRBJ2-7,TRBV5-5,TGTGCCAGCAGTTTTAACACGGGCTCCTACGAGCAGTACTTC,CASSFNTGSYEQYF
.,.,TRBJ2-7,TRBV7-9,TGTGCCAGCAGCTCCGCAGGGTTTAGCTCCTACGAGCAGTACTTC,CASSSAGFSSYEQYF
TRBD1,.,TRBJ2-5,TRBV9,TGTGCCAGCAGCGCGACAGGGCAGGCAGAGACCCAGTACTTC,CASSATGQAETQYF
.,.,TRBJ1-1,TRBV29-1,TGCAGCGTCGGGATGGTGGGGGCCCCGAACACTGAAGCTTTCTTT,CSVGMVGAPNTEAFF
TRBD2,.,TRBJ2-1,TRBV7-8,TGTGCCAGCGTCCGCGGGAGCTCCTACAATGAGCAGTTCTTC,CASVRGSSYNEQFF
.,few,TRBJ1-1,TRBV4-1,TGCGCCAGCAGCCAGGGGGCGGATATGAACACTGAAGCTTTCTTT,CASSQGADMNTEAFF
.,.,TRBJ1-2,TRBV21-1,TGTGCCAGCAGCGCCGAAGGGGGGGCGCCCCGCCTCTATGGCTACACCTTC,CASSAEGGAPRLYGYTF
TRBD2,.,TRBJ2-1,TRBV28,TGTGCCAGCAGTTTGGGAGCCCTAGCGGGAGGCTCCTACAATGAGCAGTTCTTC,CASSLGALAGGSYNEQFF